This record covers a single T cell receptor (beta chain). As handled by the study authors: By means of reference gene primer amplification, nucleated cell counts were estimated. The data were produced by immunoSEQ multiplex PCR, yet TCRdb's version contains in-frame clones alone and is incomplete. D and trimming come from the DNA, and the V and J calls and clone size come from that table. The repertoire holds about 86,000 clones, with 65% to 85% as singletons. V dropped 6 bases and J dropped 6; count of bases not matched to a gene: 6. Germline CDR1 is SQVTM and CDR2 is ANQGSEA. The CDR3 is 13 amino acids. This sample was taken from a study of blood T cell repertoires in COVID-19. Across the study: PBMCs, B-cell-depleted T cells, or T cells were the source of the cDNA or gDNA that made up the material.

The chain links TRBV29-1 to TRBJ2-1, with 9 bases aligning to TRBD1. Sequenced input: peripheral blood. The source is a woman aged 80 or older with active or convalescent COVID-19. The CDR3 loop reads CSVAGTGSNEQFF. CDR3 bases: TGCAGCGTCGCCGGGACAGGGAGCAATGAGCAGTTCTTC.